This paragraph reports one T cell receptor beta chain. The germline V gene has CDR1 PRHDT and CDR2 FYEKMQ (reference sequence). The CDR3 consists of 13 residues. Trimming stripped 4 bases from V and 1 base from J, with 6 bases between. These data originate in a study of blood T cell repertoires in COVID-19. Study as a whole: The samples span acute and convalescent COVID-19 from the United States, Italy and Spain. PBMCs, B-cell-depleted T cells, or T cells were the source of the cDNA or gDNA that made up the material.

Authors' data handling: Scientists estimated how many nucleated cells there were by amplifying reference gene primers. Clones were sequenced by immunoSEQ multiplex PCR, and TCRdb holds only the in-frame ones, with some missing. V and J calls and clone size are as listed in that table; D and trimming were resolved from the DNA. The sample records around 70,000 clones, roughly 87% being singletons. The sample comprised peripheral blood. The genes are TRBV13 and TRBJ2-3; D uncertain. This clonotype originated in a man aged 45-65 years with active COVID-19. The CDR3 loop reads CASSSPGTDTQYF. CDR3 nucleotides: TGTGCCAGCAGCTCTCCAGGCACAGATACGCAGTATTTT. The whole variable domain, filled in from reference TRBV13 and TRBJ2-3, reads AAGVIQSPRHLIKEKRETATLKCYPIPRHDTVYWYQQGPGQDPQFLISFYEKMQSDKGSIPDRFSAQQFSDYHSELNMSSLELGDSALYFCASSSPGTDTQYFGPGTRLTVL.